The clone carrying this T cell receptor beta chain was seen a few times. Its antigen is as yet unknown. TCRdb reprocessed the RT-PCR reads via MiXCR and lists one record per CDR3 protein. The sample holds about 830,000 distinct CDR3 sequences, approximately 17% seen once. The record originates from a study of response to subunit inactivated influenza vaccine. Notes on the study in general: Researchers suggested that each seasonal influenza vaccination recruits few new T cells.

The germline CDR1 and CDR2 sequences are KGHSH and LQKENI. The trim removed 4 bases at V and 0 bases at J, leaving 8 bases unmatched. The CDR3 is 17 amino acids. Material: PBMCs from blood, obtained less than 6 days after vaccination. J is TRBJ2-3 and V is TRBV18; TRBD2 matches at 9 bases. The source is a man aged 45-60 years who received an inactivated influenza vaccine. The CDR3 here is CASSQVAGATSTDTQYF. CDR3 coding DNA: TGTGCCAGCTCACAGGTAGCGGGAGCTACTAGCACAGATACGCAGTATTTT.